The clone carrying this T cell receptor beta chain came up many times. Its antigen remains unknown. The data were taken from a study of spatial heterogeneity in lung cancer. At the level of the study: The count of detected beta-chain sequences consistently exceeded that of alpha-chain sequences.

Documented time point: sample taken at primary tumor resection. Whole RNA came from tumor, nontumor lung or frozen PBMC and was sequenced without being sorted. TCRdb re-derived calls from the 5' RACE reads in MiXCR, one entry per CDR3 protein. The sample holds 9,500 to 13,000 distinct CDR3 sequences; around an eighth are singletons and the top ten take roughly 12%. General observations from the study: Ubiquitous and regional nonsynonymous mutation counts were tracked by ubiquitous and regional expanded TCR counts, respectively. In tumor T cells, estimated coverage reached around 7% for alpha chains and about 12% for beta chains. One measure, the expanded intratumoral alpha and beta TCR count, tracked tumor mutation counts.

V lost 5 bases and J lost 8, with 18 bases in between. The CDR3 contains 14 residues. Germline assignment: CDR1 SGHDT and CDR2 YYEEEE. The starting material was lung tumor tissue, obtained at surgery. This chain joins TRBV5-6 and TRBJ2-3; D might be TRBD2 (7 bases). This sequence was found in a female donor with early-stage non-small cell lung cancer. CDR3 nucleotide sequence: TGTGCCAGCAGTCCGGGGGGCAGTGGCGTTACGCAGTATTTT. It is translated as CASSPGGSGVTQYF.